This T cell receptor (beta chain) emerged from a study of blood T cell repertoires in COVID-19. Original methodology: Counts of nucleated cells, estimated from reference gene primer amplification, were obtained. The assay was immunoSEQ multiplex PCR, and TCRdb's table has in-frame clones only and misses some. That table is the source of V, J and clone size, and D and trimming were worked out from the DNA. Of 120,000 to 150,000 clones in the sample, 87% are singletons; the top ten hold 0.75% to 0.95%. Trimming removed 6 bases from V and 0 bases from J, with 18 bases in between. CDR3 length equals 16 residues. This clone was counted a single time.

The J gene is TRBJ2-7, the V gene TRBV23-1; maybe TRBD1 (6 bases). TRBV23-1 is placed among ORFs of uncertain function. The origin of this receptor is a woman between 50 and 59 years old with acute or convalescent COVID-19. What was sequenced was peripheral blood. CDR3 DNA sequence: TGCGCCAGCAGGGGCAGGGGTAAGATAAGCTCCTACGAGCAGTACTTC. This encodes CASRGRGKISSYEQYF.